This paragraph covers one TCR beta chain sequence. Its antigen is still unknown. Trimming took 0 bases from V and 9 from J, leaving 9 bases between them. The CDR3 has 12 amino acids. Germline V gene sequence: CDR1 GTSNPN, CDR2 SVGIG (reference sequence). This specimen comes from a study of cytomegalovirus exposure and HLA in healthy donors. Whole-study results and caveats: It was around 160 TCR beta chains that were listed as cytomegalovirus-associated. The authors excluded some V segments, including TRBV6-2 and TRBV6-3, as indistinguishable. In a later analysis, TCR beta V- and J-gene trimming was associated with a missense DCLRE1C variant. In a later analysis, a genetic analysis reported fewer productive-TCR N-insertions in an Asian-associated ancestry cluster than the cohort average.

The PCR was carried out with 60 Vbeta primers and 13 Jbeta primers. The method was immunoSEQ multiplex PCR; TCRdb's version includes in-frame clones alone and lacks a portion of them. The sample shows 80,000 or so clones, 75% to 80% of them seen only once. The receptor comes from a man aged 40-50 years in good health and CMV-seronegative. This chain connects TRBV30 to TRBJ1-3, with D possibly matching TRBD1 (6 bases). The specimen sequenced was PBMCs. The CDR3 is CAWSVQGATIYF. In nucleotides, the CDR3 is TGTGCCTGGAGTGTACAGGGTGCCACCATATATTTT.